This TCR beta chain was found in a study of T-cell reconstitution after alpha-beta-depleted transplantation in children. Comments on this clonotype: Given a much more abundant clone one base away, this may be a read error.

Using unique molecular identifiers, the investigators prepared the TCRbeta library. TCRdb reprocessed the PCR reads via MiXCR and lists one record per CDR3 protein. The table shows around 600,000 distinct CDR3 sequences, with roughly 17% occurring only once. The CDR3 is 13 residues long. Germline loops: CDR1 SQVTM, CDR2 ANQGSEA. The TCR was taken from a human donor who donated a stem cell graft to a child with acute myeloid leukemia. The chain links TRBV29-1 to TRBJ1-4; 8 bases line up with TRBD1. The input for sequencing was PBMCs from the stem cell graft donor, taken from the stem cell graft. The CDR3 here is CSAQGATNVKLFF. CDR3 bases: TGCAGCGCCCAGGGGGCAACTAATGTAAAACTGTTTTTT. The full variable domain, in which reference TRBV29-1 and TRBJ1-4 provide the parts outside the CDR3, is SAVISQKPSRDICQRGTSLTIQCQVDSQVTMMFWYRQQPGQSLTLIATANQGSEATYESGFVIDKFPISRPNLTFSTLTVSNMSPEDSSIYLCSAQGATNVKLFFGSGTQLSVL.